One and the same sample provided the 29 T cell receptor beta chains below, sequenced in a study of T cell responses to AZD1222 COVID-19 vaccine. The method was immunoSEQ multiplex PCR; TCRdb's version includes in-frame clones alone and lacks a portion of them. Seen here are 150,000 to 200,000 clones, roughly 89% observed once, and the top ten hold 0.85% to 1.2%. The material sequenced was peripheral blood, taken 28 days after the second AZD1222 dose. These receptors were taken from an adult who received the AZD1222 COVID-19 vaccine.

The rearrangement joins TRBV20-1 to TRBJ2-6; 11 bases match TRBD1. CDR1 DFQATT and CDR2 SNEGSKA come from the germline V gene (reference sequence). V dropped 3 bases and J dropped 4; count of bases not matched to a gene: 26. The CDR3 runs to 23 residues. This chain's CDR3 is CSASPQPGQGGTRYLAGANVLTF. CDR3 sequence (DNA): TGCAGTGCTAGTCCCCAGCCGGGACAGGGGGGAACCCGTTATTTGGCGGGGGCCAACGTCCTGACTTTC.

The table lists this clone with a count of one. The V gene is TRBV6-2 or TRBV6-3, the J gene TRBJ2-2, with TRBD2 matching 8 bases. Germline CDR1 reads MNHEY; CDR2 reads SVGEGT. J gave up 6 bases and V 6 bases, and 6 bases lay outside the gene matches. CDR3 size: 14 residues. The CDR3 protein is CASSHGGAAGELFF. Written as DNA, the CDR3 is TGTGCCAGCAGCCACGGGGGGGCGGCCGGGGAGCTGTTTTTT.

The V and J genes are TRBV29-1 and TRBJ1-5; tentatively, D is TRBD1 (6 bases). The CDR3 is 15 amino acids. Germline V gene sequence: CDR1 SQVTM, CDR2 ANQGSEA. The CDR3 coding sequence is TGCAGAGACGGACAGTTTACTTATAGCAATCAGCCCCAGCATTTT. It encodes CRDGQFTYSNQPQHF.

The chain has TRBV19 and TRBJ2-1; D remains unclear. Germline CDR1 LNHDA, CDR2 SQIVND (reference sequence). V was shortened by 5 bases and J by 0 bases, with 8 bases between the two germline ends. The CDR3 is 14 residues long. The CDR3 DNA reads TGTGCCAGTAGTTGGAGCAGCTCCTACAATGAGCAGTTCTTC. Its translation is CASSWSSSYNEQFF.

The CDR3 DNA reads as TGTGCCAGCAGACAGGGCCCAGGCACCGGGGAGCTGTTTTTT. Its translation: CASRQGPGTGELFF. V gene TRBV6-5 combines with J gene TRBJ2-2, with D perhaps matching TRBD1 (6 bases). This CDR3 comprises 14 residues. Trimming removed 6 bases from V and 4 bases from J, with 12 bases in between. The V gene's germline CDR1 is MNHEY and CDR2 SVGAGI.

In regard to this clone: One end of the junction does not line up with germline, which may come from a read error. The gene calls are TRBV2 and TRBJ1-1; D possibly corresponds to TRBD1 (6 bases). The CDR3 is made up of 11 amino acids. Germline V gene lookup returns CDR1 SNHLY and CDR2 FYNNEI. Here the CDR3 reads CASSERGTLLF. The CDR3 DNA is TGTGCCAGCAGTGAGAGGGGGACCCTTCTCTTT.

CDR3 sequence reads: CASSIWTDPTNYGYTF. The CDR3 DNA reads as TGTGCCAGTAGTATTTGGACAGACCCAACTAACTATGGCTACACCTTC. The chain has TRBV19 and TRBJ1-2; weak D call: TRBD1 (6 bases). There are 16 residues in the CDR3. Trimming pared 3 bases from V and 0 bases from J, leaving 14 bases between. The V gene's germline CDR1 is LNHDA and CDR2 SQIVND (reference sequence).

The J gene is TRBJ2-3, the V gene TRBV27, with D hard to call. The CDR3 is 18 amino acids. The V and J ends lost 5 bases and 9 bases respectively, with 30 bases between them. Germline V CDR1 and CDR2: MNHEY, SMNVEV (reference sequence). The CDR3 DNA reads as TGTGCCAGCAGTAGAATAGGTCTCGGGTCCGGCTCCGAGGCGACGCAGTATTTT. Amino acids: CASSRIGLGSGSEATQYF.

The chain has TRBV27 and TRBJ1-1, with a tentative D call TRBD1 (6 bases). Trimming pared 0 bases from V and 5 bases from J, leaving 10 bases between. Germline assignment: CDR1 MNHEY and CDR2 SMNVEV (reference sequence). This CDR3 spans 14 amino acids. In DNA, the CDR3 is TGTGCCAGCAGTTTATCGAAGGGGGGGACTGAAGCTTTCTTT. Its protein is CASSLSKGGTEAFF.

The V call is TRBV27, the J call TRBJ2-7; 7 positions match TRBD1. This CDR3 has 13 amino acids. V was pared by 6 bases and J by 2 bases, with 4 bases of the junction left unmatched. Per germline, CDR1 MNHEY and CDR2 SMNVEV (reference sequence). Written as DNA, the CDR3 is TGTGCCAGCAGCCGGGACAGTACCTACGAGCAGTACTTC. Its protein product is CASSRDSTYEQYF.

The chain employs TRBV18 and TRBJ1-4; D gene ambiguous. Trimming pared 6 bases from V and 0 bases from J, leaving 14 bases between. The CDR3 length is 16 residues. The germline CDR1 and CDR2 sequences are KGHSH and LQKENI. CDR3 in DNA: TGTGCCAGCTCCCCTCGGACTGTCACAACTAATGAAAAACTGTTTTTT. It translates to CASSPRTVTTNEKLFF.

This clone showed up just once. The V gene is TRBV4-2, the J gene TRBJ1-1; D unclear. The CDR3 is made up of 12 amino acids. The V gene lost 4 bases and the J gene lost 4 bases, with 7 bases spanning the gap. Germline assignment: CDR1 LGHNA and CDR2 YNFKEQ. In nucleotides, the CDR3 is TGTGCCAGCAGCCCGGTAGGCACTGAAGCTTTCTTT. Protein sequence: CASSPVGTEAFF.

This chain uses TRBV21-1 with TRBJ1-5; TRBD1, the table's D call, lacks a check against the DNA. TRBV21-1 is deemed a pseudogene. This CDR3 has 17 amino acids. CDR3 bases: TGTGCCAGCAGCAAACCGAGCGGGACAGGGGGATATCAGCCCCAGCATTTT. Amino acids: CASSKPSGTGGYQPQHF.

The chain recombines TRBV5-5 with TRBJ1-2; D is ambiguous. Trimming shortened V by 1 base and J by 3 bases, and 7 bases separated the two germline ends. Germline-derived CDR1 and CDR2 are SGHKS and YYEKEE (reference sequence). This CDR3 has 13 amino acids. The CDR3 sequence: CASSLYTYYGYTF. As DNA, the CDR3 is TGTGCCAGCAGCTTGTACACCTACTATGGCTACACCTTC.

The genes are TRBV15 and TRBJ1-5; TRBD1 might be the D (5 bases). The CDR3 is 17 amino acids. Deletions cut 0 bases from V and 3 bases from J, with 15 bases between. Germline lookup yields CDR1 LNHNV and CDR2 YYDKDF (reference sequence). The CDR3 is CATSRDSGNVDNQPQHF. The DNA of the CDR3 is TGTGCCACCAGCAGAGATTCAGGGAATGTCGACAATCAGCCCCAGCATTTT.

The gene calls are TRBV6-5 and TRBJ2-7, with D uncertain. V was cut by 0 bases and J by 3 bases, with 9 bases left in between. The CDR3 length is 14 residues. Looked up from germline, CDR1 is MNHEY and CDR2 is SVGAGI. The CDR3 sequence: CASSYSAGFYEQYF. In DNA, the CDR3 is TGTGCCAGCAGTTACTCTGCAGGATTCTACGAGCAGTACTTC.

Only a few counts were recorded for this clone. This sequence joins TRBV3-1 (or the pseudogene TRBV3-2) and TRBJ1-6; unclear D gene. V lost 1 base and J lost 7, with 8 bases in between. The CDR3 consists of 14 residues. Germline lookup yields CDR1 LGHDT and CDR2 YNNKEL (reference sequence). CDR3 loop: CASSQVQGNSPLHF. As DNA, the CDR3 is TGTGCCAGCAGCCAAGTCCAAGGGAATTCACCCCTCCACTTT.

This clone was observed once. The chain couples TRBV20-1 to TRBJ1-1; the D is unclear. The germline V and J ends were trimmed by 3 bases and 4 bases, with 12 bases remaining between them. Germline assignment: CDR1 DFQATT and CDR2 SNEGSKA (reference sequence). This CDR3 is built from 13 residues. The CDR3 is CSASDNFATEAFF. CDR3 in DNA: TGCAGTGCTAGTGACAATTTCGCCACTGAAGCTTTCTTT.

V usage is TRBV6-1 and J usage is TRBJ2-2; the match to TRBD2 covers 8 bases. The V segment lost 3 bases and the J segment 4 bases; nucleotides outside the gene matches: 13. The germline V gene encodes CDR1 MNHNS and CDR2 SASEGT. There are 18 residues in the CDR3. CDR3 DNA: TGTGCCAGCAGTGAGTCTCTGTCCCGGGGGGGCAGCACCGGGGAGCTGTTTTTT. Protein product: CASSESLSRGGSTGELFF.

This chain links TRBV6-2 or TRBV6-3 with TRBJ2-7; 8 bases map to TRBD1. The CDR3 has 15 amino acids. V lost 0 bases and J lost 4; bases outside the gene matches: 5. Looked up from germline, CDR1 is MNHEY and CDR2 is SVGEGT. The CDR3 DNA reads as TGTGCCAGCAGTTACTCCCGGACAGGGATTTACGAGCAGTACTTC. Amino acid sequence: CASSYSRTGIYEQYF.

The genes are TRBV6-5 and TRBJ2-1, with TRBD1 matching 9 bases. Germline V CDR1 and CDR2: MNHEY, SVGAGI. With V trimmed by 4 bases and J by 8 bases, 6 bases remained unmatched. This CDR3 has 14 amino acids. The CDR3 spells CASSSRTGVDEQFF. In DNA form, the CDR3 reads TGTGCCAGCAGTTCCAGGACAGGGGTGGATGAGCAGTTCTTC.

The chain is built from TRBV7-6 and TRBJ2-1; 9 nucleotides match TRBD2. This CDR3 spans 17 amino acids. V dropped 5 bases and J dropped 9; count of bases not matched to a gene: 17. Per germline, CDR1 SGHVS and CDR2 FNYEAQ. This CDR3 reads CASSPFGGGGDLFEQFF. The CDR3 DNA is TGTGCCAGCAGCCCGTTTGGGGGCGGGGGGGATTTATTTGAGCAGTTCTTC.

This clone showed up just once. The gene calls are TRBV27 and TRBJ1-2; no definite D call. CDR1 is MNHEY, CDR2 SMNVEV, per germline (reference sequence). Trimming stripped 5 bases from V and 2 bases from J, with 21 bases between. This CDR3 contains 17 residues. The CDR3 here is CASSPRAVVSPNYGYTF. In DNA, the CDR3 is TGTGCCAGCAGTCCTAGGGCCGTGGTCTCTCCCAACTATGGCTACACCTTC.

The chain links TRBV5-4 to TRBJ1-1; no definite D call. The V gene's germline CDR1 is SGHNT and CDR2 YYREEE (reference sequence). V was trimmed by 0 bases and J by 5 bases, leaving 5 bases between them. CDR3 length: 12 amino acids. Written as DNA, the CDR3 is TGTGCCAGCAGCTTGGTGGGAACTGAAGCTTTCTTT. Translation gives CASSLVGTEAFF.

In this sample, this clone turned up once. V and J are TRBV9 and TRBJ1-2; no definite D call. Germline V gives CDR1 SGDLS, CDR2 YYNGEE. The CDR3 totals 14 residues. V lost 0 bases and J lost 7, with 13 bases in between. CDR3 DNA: TGTGCCAGCAGCGTAGATAGGGATTCCAGTGGCTACACCTTC. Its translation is CASSVDRDSSGYTF.

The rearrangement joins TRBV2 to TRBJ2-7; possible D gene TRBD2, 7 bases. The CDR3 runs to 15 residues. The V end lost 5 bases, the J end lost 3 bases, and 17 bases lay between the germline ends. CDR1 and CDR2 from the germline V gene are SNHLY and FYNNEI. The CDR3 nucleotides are TGTGCCAGCAGTTTCGAGGGGGGGATTGGCTACGAGCAGTACTTC. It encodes CASSFEGGIGYEQYF.

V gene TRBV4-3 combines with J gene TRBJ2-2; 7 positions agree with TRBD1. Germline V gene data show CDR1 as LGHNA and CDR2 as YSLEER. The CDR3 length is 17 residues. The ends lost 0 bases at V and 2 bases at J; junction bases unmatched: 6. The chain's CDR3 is CASSQDGDSLNTGELFF. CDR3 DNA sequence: TGCGCCAGCAGCCAAGATGGGGACAGTCTAAACACCGGGGAGCTGTTTTTT.

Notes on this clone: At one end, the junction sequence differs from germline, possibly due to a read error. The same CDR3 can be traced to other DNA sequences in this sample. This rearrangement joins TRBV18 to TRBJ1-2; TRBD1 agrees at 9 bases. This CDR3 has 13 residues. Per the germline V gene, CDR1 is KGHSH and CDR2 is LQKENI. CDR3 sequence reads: CASSPQGAYGYTF. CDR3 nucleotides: TGTGCCAGCTCCCCACAGGGGGCTTATGGCTACACCTTC.

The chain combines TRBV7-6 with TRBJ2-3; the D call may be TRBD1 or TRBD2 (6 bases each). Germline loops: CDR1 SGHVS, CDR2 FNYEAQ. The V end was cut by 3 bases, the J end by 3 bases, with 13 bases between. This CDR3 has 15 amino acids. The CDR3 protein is CASSFGGGLTDTQYF. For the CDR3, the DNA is TGTGCCAGCAGCTTTGGTGGGGGGCTGACAGATACGCAGTATTTT.